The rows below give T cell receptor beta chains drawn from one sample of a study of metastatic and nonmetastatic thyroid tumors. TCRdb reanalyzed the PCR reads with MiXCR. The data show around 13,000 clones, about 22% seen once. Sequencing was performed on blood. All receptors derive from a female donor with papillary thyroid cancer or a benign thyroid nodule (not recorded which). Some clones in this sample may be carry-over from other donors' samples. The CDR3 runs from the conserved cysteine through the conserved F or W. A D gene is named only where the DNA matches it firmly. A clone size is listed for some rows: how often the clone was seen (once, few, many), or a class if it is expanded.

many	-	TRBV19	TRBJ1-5	TGTGCCAGTAGTCCACCGTGGGGGCAGACTAATCAGCCCCAGCATTTT	CASSPPWGQTNQPQHF
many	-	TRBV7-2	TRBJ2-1	TGTGCCAGCAGCTTAGTCGTAAGCGATGAGCAGTTCTTC	CASSLVVSDEQFF
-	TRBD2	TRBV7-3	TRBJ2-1	TGTGCCAGCAGCTTAAGGTCCGGGCTAGCGGCAGCCAATGAGCAGTTCTTC	CASSLRSGLAAANEQFF
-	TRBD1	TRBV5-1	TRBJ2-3	TGCGCCAGCAGCCCGGAACAGGGGGCCCGCACAGATACGCAGTATTTT	CASSPEQGARTDTQYF
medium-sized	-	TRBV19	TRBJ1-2	TGTGCCAGTAGTACGAATAACTATGGCTACACCTTC	CASSTNNYGYTF
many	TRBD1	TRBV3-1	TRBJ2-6	TGTGCCAGCAGCCAAGATGGTGGGACAGGGGCTAGCTCTGGGGCCAACGTCCTGACTTTC	CASSQDGGTGASSGANVLTF
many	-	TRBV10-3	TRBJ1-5	TGTGCCATCAGTGATACCGGGGGGCAGGACTATAGCAATCAGCCCCAGCATTTT	CAISDTGGQDYSNQPQHF
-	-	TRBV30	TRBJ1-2	TGTGCCGACTCGGACGGTTTCGGTGGCTACACCTTC	CADSDGFGGYTF
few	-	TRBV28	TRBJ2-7	TGTGCCAGCAGTCTCGGCCTCTACGAGCAGTACTTC	CASSLGLYEQYF
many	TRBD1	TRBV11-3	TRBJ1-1	TGTGCCAGCAGTTCCTACAGGGGCACTGAAGCTTTCTTT	CASSSYRGTEAFF
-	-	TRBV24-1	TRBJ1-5	TGTGCCACCTCATTGAATAGCAATCAGCCCCAGCATTTT	CATSLNSNQPQHF
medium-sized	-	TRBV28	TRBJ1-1	TGTGCCAGCAGTTTAAGTAGGATAGGCACTGAAGCTTTCTTT	CASSLSRIGTEAFF
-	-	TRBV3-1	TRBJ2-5	TGTGCCAGCAGCCAAGATCTGAAGACCCAGTACTTC	CASSQDLKTQYF
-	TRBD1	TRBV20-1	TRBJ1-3	TGCAGTGCCCCGACAGGGGGCCGTGACGGCACCATATATTTT	CSAPTGGRDGTIYF
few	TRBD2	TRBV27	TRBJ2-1	TGTGCCAGCAGTTTAGTCGGACTAGCGGGAGGGCGTAATGAGCAGTTCTTC	CASSLVGLAGGRNEQFF
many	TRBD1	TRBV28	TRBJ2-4	TGTGCCAGCAGACAGGGGGCCAAAAACATTCAGTACTTC	CASRQGAKNIQYF
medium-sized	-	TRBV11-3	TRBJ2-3	TGTGCCAGCAGCTTAGGAGGAGCTAGCACAGATACGCAGTATTTT	CASSLGGASTDTQYF
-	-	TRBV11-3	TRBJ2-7	TGTGCCAGCAGCGCCGAATTACACAGCTACGAGCAGTACTTC	CASSAELHSYEQYF
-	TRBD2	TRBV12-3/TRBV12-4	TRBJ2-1	TGTGCCAGCAGACCGACTAGCGGGAGCCTAGGTGAGAAGTTCTTC	CASRPTSGSLGEKFF
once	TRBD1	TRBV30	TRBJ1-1	TGTGCCTTACACAGGGGGCATACTGAAGCTTTCTTT	CALHRGHTEAFF
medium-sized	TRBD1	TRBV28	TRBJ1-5	TGTGCCAGCAGTTTAAGGAACCTGGACAGGGGAAAGGTTGAGCCCCAGCATTTT	CASSLRNLDRGKVEPQHF
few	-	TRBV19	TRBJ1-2	TGTGCCAGTAGTATGGAGGGGGACTCCAACTATGGCTACACCTTC	CASSMEGDSNYGYTF
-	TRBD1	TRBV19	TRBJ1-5	TGTGCCAGTACGGTCGTCCAGGGGGGGAAGGTTAATTTT	CASTVVQGGKVNF
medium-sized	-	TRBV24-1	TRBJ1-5	TGTGCCACCAGTGACCCGGGCCCTAATCAGCCCCAGCATTTT	CATSDPGPNQPQHF
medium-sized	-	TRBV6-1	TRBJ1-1	TGTGCCAGCAGTTCCGCAGGGGACACTGAAGCTTTCTTT	CASSSAGDTEAFF
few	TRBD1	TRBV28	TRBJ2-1	TGTGCCAGCACCCCGGCCGGGACAGGGCGACATGAGCAGTTCTTC	CASTPAGTGRHEQFF
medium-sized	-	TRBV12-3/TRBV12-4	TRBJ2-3	TGTGCCAGCAGCCCGCTGCAGGATACGCAGTATTTT	CASSPLQDTQYF
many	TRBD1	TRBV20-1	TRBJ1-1	TGCAGTGCTGGACAGGGTTTGAACACTGAAGCTTTCTTT	CSAGQGLNTEAFF
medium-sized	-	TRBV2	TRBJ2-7	TGTGCCAGCCGATCCGAGTACGAGCAGTACTTC	CASRSEYEQYF
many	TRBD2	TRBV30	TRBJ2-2	TGTGCCTGGAGGATTCCCGGGACTAGCGGGTATGGGGAGCTGTTTTTT	CAWRIPGTSGYGELFF
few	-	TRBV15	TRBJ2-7	TGTGCCACCAGCAGACATACCCCCGGGAGAGTCTCCGAGCAGTACTTC	CATSRHTPGRVSEQYF
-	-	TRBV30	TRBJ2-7	TGTGCCATAACTGATGCGCGCAGGGAGTACGAGCAGTACTTC	CAITDARREYEQYF
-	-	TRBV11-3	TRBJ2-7	TGTGCCAGCAGAGCGGCAGGCTACAATGAGCAGTACTTC	CASRAAGYNEQYF
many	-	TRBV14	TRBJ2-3	TGTGCCAGCAGCCAAGTGTGGGGGAGCACAGATACGCAGTATTTT	CASSQVWGSTDTQYF
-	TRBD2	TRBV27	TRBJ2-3	TGTGCCAGCAGTTCTGGCGGGGGAAGCACAGATACGCAGTATTTT	CASSSGGGSTDTQYF
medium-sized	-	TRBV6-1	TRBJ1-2	TGTGCCAGCAGTGGGGGGAGATCTGGACCCGGGGGCTACACCTTC	CASSGGRSGPGGYTF
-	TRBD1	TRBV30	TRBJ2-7	TGTGCCTGGAGTACGGGACAGGGCCCGCAGTACTTC	CAWSTGQGPQYF
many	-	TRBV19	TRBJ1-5	TGTGCCAGTAGTTCCCCCGACGGCTATAGCAATCAGCCCCAGCATTTT	CASSSPDGYSNQPQHF
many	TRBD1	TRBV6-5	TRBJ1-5	TGTGCCAGCAGTTACTTCGGACAGGGCAATCAGCCCCAGCATTTT	CASSYFGQGNQPQHF
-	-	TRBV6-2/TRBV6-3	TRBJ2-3	TGTGCCAGCAGGGACCATAGCACAGATACGCAGTATTTT	CASRDHSTDTQYF
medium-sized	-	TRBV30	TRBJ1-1	TGTGCCTGGAGTGTAGGGATGAACACTGAAGCTTTCTTT	CAWSVGMNTEAFF
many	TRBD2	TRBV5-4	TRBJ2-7	TGTGCCAGCAGCCGGACTAGCGGGACCGATGATGAGCAGTACTTC	CASSRTSGTDDEQYF
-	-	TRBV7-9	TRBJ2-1	TGTGCCAGCAGCCCCCCAGGGGCGGGGGTACAGCAGTTCTTC	CASSPPGAGVQQFF
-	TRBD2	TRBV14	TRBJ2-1	TGTGCCAGCAGCCAAGAGGAGACTAGCGGGATAGATGAGCAGTTCTTC	CASSQEETSGIDEQFF
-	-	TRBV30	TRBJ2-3	TGTGCCTGGACTACACACCTCAAGGCAGATACGCAGTATTTT	CAWTTHLKADTQYF
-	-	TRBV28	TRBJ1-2	TGTGCCACCGAGATGCTTCTTGATGGCTACACCTTC	CATEMLLDGYTF
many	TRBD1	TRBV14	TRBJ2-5	TGTGCCAGCAGCCCGAGGACAGGGGGCAACCAAGAGACCCAGTACTTC	CASSPRTGGNQETQYF
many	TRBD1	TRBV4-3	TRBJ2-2	TGCGCCAGCAGCCAAGCTACCACCGGACAGGGTGTCGGGCTGTTTTTT	CASSQATTGQGVGLFF
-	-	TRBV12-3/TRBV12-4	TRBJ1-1	TGTGCCAGCAGTTTAGTCCATAAAGCTTTCTTT	CASSLVHKAFF
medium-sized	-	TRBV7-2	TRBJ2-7	TGTGCCAGCAGCCCCCAGGAGGGAGGATACGAGCAGTACTTC	CASSPQEGGYEQYF
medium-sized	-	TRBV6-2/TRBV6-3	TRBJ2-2	TGTGCCAGCAGTTACACGGACACCGGGGAGCTGTTTTTT	CASSYTDTGELFF
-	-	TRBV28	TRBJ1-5	TGCGCCAGCAGTTCCGAGGTCATCACTTTCAGTGAGCCCCAGCATTTT	CASSSEVITFSEPQHF
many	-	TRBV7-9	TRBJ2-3	TGTGCCAGCAGCTCTATAAGACCCGAAAATACGCAGTATTTT	CASSSIRPENTQYF